Following are 8 T cell receptor beta chains from one sample sequenced in a study of blood T cells in healthy people across ages. The authors ran a second PCR of 7 to 11 cycles using a sample-barcoded 5' primer and a J-beta primer mix. TCRdb redid the calling of the 5' RACE reads with MiXCR, one entry per CDR3 protein. The sample shows more than 750,000 distinct CDR3 sequences, 25% to 30% of them seen only once. This same sample was also part of a study on T cells of mothers and their children.

Sequencing was performed on blood. The receptors come from a woman aged 40 to 50 in good health.

This clonotype has only a few counts. A much larger clone sits a single nucleotide away, making a read error possible. The chain links TRBV21-1 to TRBJ2-4; the DNA was not used to check the table's D call, TRBD1. The J call may be in error: the DNA end matches TRBJ2-7 better. TRBV21-1 represents a pseudogene. CDR3 size: 16 residues. The DNA of the CDR3 is TGTGCCAGCAGCCCCGACAGACCAATATATTCCTACGAGCAGTACTTC. Its translation: CASSPDRPIYSYEQYF.

V gene TRBV12-3 or TRBV12-4 combines with J gene TRBJ1-2; 8 nucleotides agree with TRBD1. J was trimmed by 5 bases and V by 2 bases; bases with no gene match: 4. The CDR3 is made up of 14 amino acids. This CDR3 reads CASSLTDRGYGYTF. The CDR3 coding sequence is TGTGCCAGCAGTTTAACAGACAGGGGTTATGGCTACACCTTC.

A note on this clonotype: This may arise from a read error, as a much more abundant clone is one base away. The chain employs TRBV18 and TRBJ2-7; no reliable D call. This CDR3 is 15 amino acids long. Trimming pared 1 base from V and 3 bases from J, leaving 13 bases between. Germline V gene sequence: CDR1 KGHSH, CDR2 LQKENI. The CDR3 bases are TGTGCCAGCTCACCACTTGGCAGCCTACGCTACGAGCAGTACTTC. As protein: CASSPLGSLRYEQYF.

The chain uses TRBV19 and TRBJ2-1; tentative D call: TRBD2 (5 bases). The CDR3 runs 12 residues. V was shortened by 4 bases and J by 5 bases, with 6 bases between the two germline ends. Germline V gives CDR1 LNHDA, CDR2 SQIVND (reference sequence). The CDR3 region has the DNA TGTGCCAGTAGTAACGGGGACAATGAGCAGTTCTTC. It specifies CASSNGDNEQFF.

Ten or more counts support this clonotype. The chain joins TRBV11-2 to TRBJ2-3; 10 bases are a match to TRBD2. Germline V CDR1 and CDR2: SGHAT, FQNNGV. The CDR3 has 14 amino acids. With 5 bases clipped from V and 7 bases from J, the junction kept 6 bases outside the gene matches. The CDR3 nucleotides are TGTGCCAGCAGCAGGACTAGCGGCTCAAATACGCAGTATTTT. Its protein product is CASSRTSGSNTQYF.

The sample holds many counts of this clonotype. CDR3 loop: CAISEQDRSSYEQYF. The CDR3 DNA follows: TGTGCCATCAGTGAGCAGGACAGAAGCTCCTACGAGCAGTACTTC. The rearrangement joins TRBV10-3 to TRBJ2-7; TRBD1 is a possible D gene (6 bases). This CDR3 spans 15 amino acids. V lost 2 bases and J lost 0, with 11 bases in between. CDR1 and CDR2 from the germline V gene are ENHRY and SYGVKD.

The chain couples TRBV7-9 to TRBJ1-1, with a possible D match to TRBD1 (6 bases). This CDR3 spans 14 amino acids. CDR1 is SEHNR and CDR2 is FQNEAQ in the germline V gene (reference sequence). V lost 3 bases, J lost 2 bases, and 10 bases lay in between. The CDR3 DNA follows: TGTGCCAGCAGCTTTGGCAGGGGAAACACTGAAGCTTTCTTT. This sequence encodes CASSFGRGNTEAFF.

Concerning this clonotype itself: An end of the junction does not agree with germline; a read error may underlie this. V is TRBV10-3 and J is TRBJ2-3; TRBD1 agrees at 10 bases. This CDR3 has 15 amino acids. CDR1 is ENHRY and CDR2 is SYGVKD in the germline V gene. The CDR3 DNA is TGCGCCATCAGTTCCGGGACAGGGGCCACAGATACGCAGTATTTT. This codes for CAISSGTGATDTQYF.